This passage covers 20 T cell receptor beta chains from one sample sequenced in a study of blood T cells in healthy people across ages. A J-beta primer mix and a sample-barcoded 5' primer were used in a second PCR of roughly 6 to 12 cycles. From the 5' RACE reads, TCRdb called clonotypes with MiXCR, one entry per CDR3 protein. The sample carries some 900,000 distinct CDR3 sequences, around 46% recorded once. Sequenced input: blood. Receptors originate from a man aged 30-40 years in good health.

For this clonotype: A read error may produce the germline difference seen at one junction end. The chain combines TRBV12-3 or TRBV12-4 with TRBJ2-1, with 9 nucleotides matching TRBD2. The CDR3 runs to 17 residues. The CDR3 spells CANSLAQGGGAYNEQFF. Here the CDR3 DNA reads TGTGCCAACAGTTTAGCGCAGGGCGGGGGGGCCTACAATGAGCAGTTCTTC.

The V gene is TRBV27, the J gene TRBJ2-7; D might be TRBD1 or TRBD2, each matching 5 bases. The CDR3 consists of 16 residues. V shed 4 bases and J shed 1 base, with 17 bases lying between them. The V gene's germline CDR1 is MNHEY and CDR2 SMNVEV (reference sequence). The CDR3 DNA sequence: TGTGCCAGCAGTTCCATGGGCCGTGAGGGGTCCTACGAGCAGTACTTC. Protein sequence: CASSSMGREGSYEQYF.

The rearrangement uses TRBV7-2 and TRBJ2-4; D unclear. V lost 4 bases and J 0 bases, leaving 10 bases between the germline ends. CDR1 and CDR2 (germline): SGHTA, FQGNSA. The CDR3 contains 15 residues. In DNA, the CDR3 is TGTGCCAGCAGCTCACCGACGATAGCCAAAAACATTCAGTACTTC. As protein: CASSSPTIAKNIQYF.

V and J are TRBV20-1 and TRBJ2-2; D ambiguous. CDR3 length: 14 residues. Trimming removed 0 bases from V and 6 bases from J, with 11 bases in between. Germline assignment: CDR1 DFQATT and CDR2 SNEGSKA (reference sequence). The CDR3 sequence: CSARDPGRAGELFF. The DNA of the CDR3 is TGCAGTGCTAGAGATCCTGGTAGGGCCGGGGAGCTGTTTTTT.

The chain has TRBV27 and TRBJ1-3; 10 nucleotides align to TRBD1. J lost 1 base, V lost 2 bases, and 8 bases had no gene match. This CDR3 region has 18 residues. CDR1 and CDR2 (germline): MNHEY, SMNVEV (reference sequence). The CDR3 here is CASSLTGTGVWSGNTIYF. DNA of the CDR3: TGTGCCAGCAGTTTAACCGGGACAGGGGTATGGTCTGGAAACACCATATATTTT.

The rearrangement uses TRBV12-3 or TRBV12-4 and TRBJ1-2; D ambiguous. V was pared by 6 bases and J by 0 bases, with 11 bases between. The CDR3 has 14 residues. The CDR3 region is CASSFGPTNYGYTF. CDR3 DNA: TGTGCCAGCAGCTTCGGACCGACTAACTATGGCTACACCTTC.

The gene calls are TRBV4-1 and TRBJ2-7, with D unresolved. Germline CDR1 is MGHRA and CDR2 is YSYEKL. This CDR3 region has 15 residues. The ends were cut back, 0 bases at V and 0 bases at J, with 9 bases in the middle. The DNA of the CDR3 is TGCGCCAGCAGCCAAGATCTGATGAGCTCCTACGAGCAGTACTTC. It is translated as CASSQDLMSSYEQYF.

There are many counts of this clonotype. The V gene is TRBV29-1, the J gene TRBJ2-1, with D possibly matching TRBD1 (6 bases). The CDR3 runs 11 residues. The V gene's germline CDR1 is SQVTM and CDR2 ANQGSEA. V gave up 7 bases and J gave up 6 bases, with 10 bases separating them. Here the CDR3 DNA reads TGCAGCGGAGGACAGCGCAATGAGCAGTTCTTC. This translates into CSGGQRNEQFF.

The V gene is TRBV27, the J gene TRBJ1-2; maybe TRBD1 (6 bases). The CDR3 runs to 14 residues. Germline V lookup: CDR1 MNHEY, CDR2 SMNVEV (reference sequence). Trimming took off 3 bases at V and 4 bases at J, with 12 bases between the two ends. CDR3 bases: TGTGCCAGCAGTTTGCGGGGGGCTAGCTATGGCTACACCTTC. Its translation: CASSLRGASYGYTF.

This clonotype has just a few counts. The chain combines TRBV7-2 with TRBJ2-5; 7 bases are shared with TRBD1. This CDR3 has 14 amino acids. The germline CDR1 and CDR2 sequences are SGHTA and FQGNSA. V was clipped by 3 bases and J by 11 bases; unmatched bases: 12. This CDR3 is CASSFPGTAMEQYF. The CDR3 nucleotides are TGTGCCAGCAGCTTTCCCGGGACAGCGATGGAGCAGTACTTC.

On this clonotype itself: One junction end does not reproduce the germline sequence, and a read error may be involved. The CDR3 sequence: CVSSYQPGTSLETQYF. The CDR3 DNA follows: TGTGTCAGCAGTTACCAACCCGGGACTAGCTTGGAGACCCAGTACTTC. The V and J genes are TRBV7-3 and TRBJ2-5; TRBD2 agrees at 9 bases. The CDR3 has 16 residues. Germline V gives CDR1 SGHTA, CDR2 FQGTGA.

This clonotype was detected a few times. The chain's CDR3 is CASSLGGGTTLYEQYF. The CDR3 bases are TGTGCCAGCAGCTTAGGGGGTGGGACTACCCTCTACGAGCAGTACTTC. The rearrangement uses TRBV7-2 and TRBJ2-7; 7 bases fit TRBD2. The CDR3 loop spans 16 amino acids. Losses at the gene ends were 1 base for V and 3 bases for J; bases not matched to a gene: 9. Germline assignment: CDR1 SGHTA and CDR2 FQGNSA.

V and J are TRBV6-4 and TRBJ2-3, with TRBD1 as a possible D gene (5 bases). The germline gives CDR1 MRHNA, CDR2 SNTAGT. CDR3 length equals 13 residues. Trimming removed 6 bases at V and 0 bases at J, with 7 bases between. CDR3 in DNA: TGTGCCAGCAGGGACACGAGCACAGATACGCAGTATTTT. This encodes CASRDTSTDTQYF.

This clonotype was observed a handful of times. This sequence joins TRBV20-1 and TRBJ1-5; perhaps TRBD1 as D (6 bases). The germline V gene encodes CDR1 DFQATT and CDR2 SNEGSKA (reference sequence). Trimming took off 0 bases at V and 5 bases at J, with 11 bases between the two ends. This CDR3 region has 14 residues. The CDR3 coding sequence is TGCAGTGCTAGAGATGGGGGGGCGCATCAGCCCCAGCATTTT. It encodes CSARDGGAHQPQHF.

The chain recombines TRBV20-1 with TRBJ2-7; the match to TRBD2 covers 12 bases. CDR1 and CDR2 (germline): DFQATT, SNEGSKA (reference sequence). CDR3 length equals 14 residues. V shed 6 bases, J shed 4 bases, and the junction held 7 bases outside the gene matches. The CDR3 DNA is TGCAGTGCGGCAACTAGCGGGGGGTCTTACGAGCAGTACTTC. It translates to CSAATSGGSYEQYF.

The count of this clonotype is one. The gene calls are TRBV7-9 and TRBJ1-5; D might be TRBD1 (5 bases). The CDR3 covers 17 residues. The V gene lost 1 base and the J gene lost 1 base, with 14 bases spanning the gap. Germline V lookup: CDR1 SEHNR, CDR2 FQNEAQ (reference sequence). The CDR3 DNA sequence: TGTGCCAGCAGCTTAGAATTTGGGACTTCGAGCAATCAGCCCCAGCATTTT. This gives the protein CASSLEFGTSSNQPQHF.

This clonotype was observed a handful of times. CDR3 loop: CASSLTSGATYWYF. In nucleotides, the CDR3 is TGTGCCAGCAGTCTAACTAGCGGGGCCACCTACTGGTACTTC. The chain is built from TRBV28 and TRBJ2-5, with TRBD2 identical over 10 bases. CDR1 and CDR2 from the germline V gene are MDHEN and SYDVKM. There are 14 residues in the CDR3. The J segment lost 13 bases and the V segment lost 5 bases, leaving 13 bases of the junction unmatched.

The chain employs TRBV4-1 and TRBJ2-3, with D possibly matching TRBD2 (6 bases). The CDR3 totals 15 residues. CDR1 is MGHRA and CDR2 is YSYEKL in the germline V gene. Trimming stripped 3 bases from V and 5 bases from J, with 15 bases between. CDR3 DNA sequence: TGCGCCAGCAGCCATGGGGGGATATCCGTAGATACGCAGTATTTT. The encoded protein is CASSHGGISVDTQYF.

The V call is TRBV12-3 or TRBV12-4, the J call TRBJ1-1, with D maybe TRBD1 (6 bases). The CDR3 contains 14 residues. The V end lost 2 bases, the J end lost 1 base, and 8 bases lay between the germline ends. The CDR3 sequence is CASSLQDRNTEAFF. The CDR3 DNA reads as TGTGCCAGCAGTTTACAGGACAGGAACACTGAAGCTTTCTTT.

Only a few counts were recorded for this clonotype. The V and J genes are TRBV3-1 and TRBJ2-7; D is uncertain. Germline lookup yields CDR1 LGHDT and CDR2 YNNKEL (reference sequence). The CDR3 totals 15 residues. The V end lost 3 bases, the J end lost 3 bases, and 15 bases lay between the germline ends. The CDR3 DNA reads TGTGCCAGCAGCCAGGTAGTGGGTACTCGCTACGAGCAGTACTTC. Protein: CASSQVVGTRYEQYF.